The TCR beta chain under discussion was sequenced for a study of T-cell memory formation after mild COVID-19. The overall study: TCR clusters mostly belonged to single donors.

Trimming pared 6 bases from V and 6 bases from J, leaving 11 bases between. This CDR3 comprises 13 residues. Libraries for TCRalpha and TCRbeta carried sample barcodes and unique molecular identifiers via 5'RACE. TCRdb re-derived calls from the 5' RACE reads in MiXCR, one entry per CDR3 protein. The sample carries 400,000 or so distinct CDR3 sequences, roughly 20% recorded once. In its sample, this clonotype was seen a few times. What it binds is not known. Overall study findings and caveats: Nothing confirmed that second-wave clones peaking on day 37 were specific for SARS-CoV-2. CD4+ contracting clones were mainly CM and EM; CD8+ ones, EMRA.

Sequenced sample: PBMCs or a T cell subset sorted from them (not recorded which). The chain employs TRBV12-3 or TRBV12-4 and TRBJ2-2; D not resolved. The origin of this receptor is an adult woman who had mild COVID-19 (a few samples of this study predate the infection). Cell type and time point are not known. CDR3 residues: CASSPLTPGELFF. DNA for the CDR3: TGTGCCAGCAGCCCCCTAACCCCCGGGGAGCTGTTTTTT.